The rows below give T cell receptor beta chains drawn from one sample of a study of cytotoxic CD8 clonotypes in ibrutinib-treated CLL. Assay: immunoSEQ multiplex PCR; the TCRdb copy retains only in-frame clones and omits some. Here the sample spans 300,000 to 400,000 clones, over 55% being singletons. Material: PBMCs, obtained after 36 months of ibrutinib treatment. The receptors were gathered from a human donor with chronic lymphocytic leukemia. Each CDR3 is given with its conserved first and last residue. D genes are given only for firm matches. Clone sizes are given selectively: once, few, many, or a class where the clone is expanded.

CDR3aa: CASSPTSGRSDEQYF
CDR3nt: TGTGCCAGCAGCCCTACTAGCGGGAGGAGCGACGAGCAGTACTTC
j_gene: TRBJ2-7
d_gene: TRBD2
v_gene: TRBV7-9
abundance: few

CDR3aa: CASSKERWAGLATGELFF
CDR3nt: TGTGCCAGCAGCAAAGAGAGGTGGGCGGGACTAGCGACCGGGGAGCTGTTTTTT
j_gene: TRBJ2-2
d_gene: .
v_gene: TRBV21-1
abundance: .

CDR3aa: CATSREPGGPYEQYF
CDR3nt: TGTGCCACCAGCAGAGAACCCGGGGGCCCCTACGAGCAGTACTTC
j_gene: TRBJ2-7
d_gene: .
v_gene: TRBV15
abundance: .

CDR3aa: CASSSFGTDTQYF
CDR3nt: TGTGCCAGCAGTTCCTTCGGGACAGATACGCAGTATTTT
j_gene: TRBJ2-3
d_gene: .
v_gene: TRBV7-8
abundance: .

CDR3aa: CSVSYLAGVSETQYF
CDR3nt: TGCAGCGTGTCGTACCTAGCGGGAGTTTCAGAGACCCAGTACTTC
j_gene: TRBJ2-5
d_gene: TRBD2
v_gene: TRBV29-1
abundance: .

CDR3aa: CASSPGEETQYF
CDR3nt: TGTGCCAGCTCACCGGGAGAAGAGACCCAGTACTTC
j_gene: TRBJ2-5
d_gene: .
v_gene: TRBV18
abundance: .

CDR3aa: CASSLVADPNYGYTF
CDR3nt: TGCGCCAGCAGCTTGGTGGCAGATCCTAACTATGGCTACACCTTC
j_gene: TRBJ1-2
d_gene: .
v_gene: TRBV5-1
abundance: .

CDR3aa: CATQVGMNTEAFF
CDR3nt: TGTGCCACCCAAGTGGGAATGAACACTGAAGCTTTCTTT
j_gene: TRBJ1-1
d_gene: .
v_gene: TRBV6-6
abundance: once

CDR3aa: CASRIAGVTDTQYF
CDR3nt: TGCGCCAGCAGGATAGCGGGAGTCACAGATACGCAGTATTTT
j_gene: TRBJ2-3
d_gene: TRBD2
v_gene: TRBV5-1
abundance: .

CDR3aa: CASTGNSYNEQFF
CDR3nt: TGTGCCAGCACCGGGAACTCCTACAATGAGCAGTTCTTC
j_gene: TRBJ2-1
d_gene: .
v_gene: TRBV11-2
abundance: .

CDR3aa: CASSSNTGREQFF
CDR3nt: TGCGCCAGCAGTTCAAATACAGGGAGGGAGCAGTTCTTC
j_gene: TRBJ2-1
d_gene: .
v_gene: TRBV5-1
abundance: .

CDR3aa: CSVVWGFADTQYF
CDR3nt: TGCAGCGTTGTTTGGGGGTTCGCAGATACGCAGTATTTT
j_gene: TRBJ2-3
d_gene: .
v_gene: TRBV29-1
abundance: .

CDR3aa: CASSLFPGQAPNYGYTF
CDR3nt: TGTGCCAGCAGCCTCTTCCCCGGACAGGCTCCAAACTATGGCTACACCTTC
j_gene: TRBJ1-2
d_gene: TRBD1
v_gene: TRBV28
abundance: .

CDR3aa: CATRSGTGYTF
CDR3nt: TGTGCCACCCGATCGGGGACTGGCTACACCTTC
j_gene: TRBJ1-2
d_gene: .
v_gene: TRBV28
abundance: .

CDR3aa: CASSTRQFRIYEQYF
CDR3nt: TGTGCCAGTAGTACCAGACAGTTCCGAATCTACGAGCAGTACTTC
j_gene: TRBJ2-7
d_gene: .
v_gene: TRBV19
abundance: .

CDR3aa: CASSFRRQVSYGYTF
CDR3nt: TGTGCCAGCAGCTTTAGACGTCAAGTTAGCTATGGCTACACCTTC
j_gene: TRBJ1-2
d_gene: .
v_gene: TRBV5-4
abundance: .

CDR3aa: CATSQGSNQPQHF
CDR3nt: TGTGCCACCAGTCAGGGTAGCAATCAGCCCCAGCATTTT
j_gene: TRBJ1-5
d_gene: .
v_gene: TRBV15
abundance: .

CDR3aa: CASSLDYRASYEQYF
CDR3nt: TGTGCCAGCAGTTTGGACTACAGGGCCTCCTACGAGCAGTACTTC
j_gene: TRBJ2-7
d_gene: .
v_gene: TRBV28
abundance: few

CDR3aa: CASSTRRRANTEAFF
CDR3nt: TGTGCCAGCAGTACCCGGAGACGGGCCAACACTGAAGCTTTCTTT
j_gene: TRBJ1-1
d_gene: .
v_gene: TRBV25-1
abundance: .

CDR3aa: CASSEGMTGLGYTF
CDR3nt: TGTGCCAGCAGTGAGGGGATGACAGGGCTCGGCTACACCTTC
j_gene: TRBJ1-2
d_gene: TRBD1
v_gene: TRBV2
abundance: .

CDR3aa: CASSQEGLDTEAFF
CDR3nt: TGCGCCAGCAGCCAAGAAGGGTTGGACACTGAAGCTTTCTTT
j_gene: TRBJ1-1
d_gene: .
v_gene: TRBV4-3
abundance: .

CDR3aa: CASSLGGPSGEQYF
CDR3nt: TGTGCCAGCAGCTTAGGGGGGCCCTCGGGTGAGCAGTACTTC
j_gene: TRBJ2-7
d_gene: .
v_gene: TRBV11-1
abundance: once

CDR3aa: CASSSYRLNGTGVNSPLHF
CDR3nt: TGTGCCAGCAGCTCGTACAGGCTTAACGGGACAGGGGTTAATTCACCCCTCCACTTT
j_gene: TRBJ1-6
d_gene: TRBD1
v_gene: TRBV7-6
abundance: few

CDR3aa: CASSLVASSYEQYF
CDR3nt: TGCGCCAGCAGCTTGGTGGCTAGCTCCTACGAGCAGTACTTC
j_gene: TRBJ2-7
d_gene: .
v_gene: TRBV5-1
abundance: few

CDR3aa: CASGWEDTQYF
CDR3nt: TGTGCTAGTGGGTGGGAGGATACGCAGTATTTT
j_gene: TRBJ2-3
d_gene: .
v_gene: TRBV12-5
abundance: .

CDR3aa: CASSTRAGQGAEQYF
CDR3nt: TGTGCCAGCAGCACGCGCGCGGGACAGGGGGCCGAGCAGTACTTC
j_gene: TRBJ2-7
d_gene: TRBD1
v_gene: TRBV11-2
abundance: .

CDR3aa: CASSFSKGGYEQYF
CDR3nt: TGTGCCAGCAGTTTCTCCAAGGGGGGGTACGAGCAGTACTTC
j_gene: TRBJ2-7
d_gene: .
v_gene: TRBV28
abundance: .

CDR3aa: CASSESGHLTGELFF
CDR3nt: TGCGCCAGCAGTGAGTCAGGGCACCTCACCGGGGAGCTGTTTTTT
j_gene: TRBJ2-2
d_gene: .
v_gene: TRBV10-1
abundance: .

CDR3aa: CSVERAYNEQFF
CDR3nt: TGCAGCGTTGAGCGGGCTTACAATGAGCAGTTCTTC
j_gene: TRBJ2-1
d_gene: .
v_gene: TRBV29-1
abundance: few

CDR3aa: CASSLGPVYEQYF
CDR3nt: TGTGCCAGCAGCTTAGGGCCGGTATACGAGCAGTACTTC
j_gene: TRBJ2-7
d_gene: .
v_gene: TRBV11-1
abundance: .

CDR3aa: CASSLEGLSGYTF
CDR3nt: TGCGCCAGCAGCTTGGAAGGGCTGAGTGGCTACACCTTC
j_gene: TRBJ1-2
d_gene: .
v_gene: TRBV5-1
abundance: .

CDR3aa: CASSSLATDTQYF
CDR3nt: TGTGCCAGCAGTAGCCTAGCCACAGATACGCAGTATTTT
j_gene: TRBJ2-3
d_gene: .
v_gene: TRBV27
abundance: .

CDR3aa: CASSVGQGAYEQYF
CDR3nt: TGTGCCAGCAGCGTAGGTCAGGGAGCCTACGAGCAGTACTTC
j_gene: TRBJ2-7
d_gene: .
v_gene: TRBV9
abundance: .

CDR3aa: CASSPTRQESNQPQHF
CDR3nt: TGTGCCAGCTCACCGACGCGCCAGGAGAGCAATCAGCCCCAGCATTTT
j_gene: TRBJ1-5
d_gene: .
v_gene: TRBV18
abundance: .

CDR3aa: CASSPEQGSTEAFF
CDR3nt: TGTGCCAGCTCACCTGAACAGGGGTCCACTGAAGCTTTCTTT
j_gene: TRBJ1-1
d_gene: TRBD1
v_gene: TRBV18
abundance: .

CDR3aa: CASSLGLAGVSYEQYF
CDR3nt: TGTGCCAGCAGCTTGGGACTAGCGGGGGTATCCTACGAGCAGTACTTC
j_gene: TRBJ2-7
d_gene: TRBD2
v_gene: TRBV5-4
abundance: .

CDR3aa: CASSPGWDNQPQHF
CDR3nt: TGTGCCAGCTCACCTGGCTGGGACAATCAGCCCCAGCATTTT
j_gene: TRBJ1-5
d_gene: .
v_gene: TRBV18
abundance: .

CDR3aa: CASSLGVLDEQYF
CDR3nt: TGTGCCAGTAGTCTGGGGGTTCTGGACGAGCAGTACTTC
j_gene: TRBJ2-7
d_gene: .
v_gene: TRBV19
abundance: .

CDR3aa: CASREIAGQNYGYTF
CDR3nt: TGCGCCAGCAGGGAAATTGCGGGACAGAACTATGGCTACACCTTC
j_gene: TRBJ1-2
d_gene: TRBD1
v_gene: TRBV5-1
abundance: few

CDR3aa: CASSQDRGQGNIQYF
CDR3nt: TGCGCCAGCAGCCAAGATCGAGGACAGGGAAACATTCAGTACTTC
j_gene: TRBJ2-4
d_gene: TRBD1
v_gene: TRBV4-1
abundance: .

CDR3aa: CASSAEFWQPQHF
CDR3nt: TGTGCCAGCAGCGCAGAATTCTGGCAGCCCCAGCATTTT
j_gene: TRBJ1-5
d_gene: .
v_gene: TRBV7-6
abundance: once

CDR3aa: CASGQTVYNEQFF
CDR3nt: TGTGCCAGCGGGCAGACAGTCTACAATGAGCAGTTCTTC
j_gene: TRBJ2-1
d_gene: .
v_gene: TRBV6-1
abundance: .

CDR3aa: CASSLSSRTGDYEQYF
CDR3nt: TGCGCCAGCAGCTTATCTTCCAGGACAGGAGACTACGAGCAGTACTTC
j_gene: TRBJ2-7
d_gene: TRBD1
v_gene: TRBV5-1
abundance: .

CDR3aa: CASSVGRGPGLFF
CDR3nt: TGCGCCAGCAGTGTAGGCAGGGGGCCGGGGCTGTTTTTT
j_gene: TRBJ2-2
d_gene: TRBD1
v_gene: TRBV10-2
abundance: few

CDR3aa: CAWSPTPPRAGNTIYF
CDR3nt: TGTGCCTGGAGTCCCACCCCTCCGCGGGCTGGAAACACCATATATTTT
j_gene: TRBJ1-3
d_gene: .
v_gene: TRBV30
abundance: .